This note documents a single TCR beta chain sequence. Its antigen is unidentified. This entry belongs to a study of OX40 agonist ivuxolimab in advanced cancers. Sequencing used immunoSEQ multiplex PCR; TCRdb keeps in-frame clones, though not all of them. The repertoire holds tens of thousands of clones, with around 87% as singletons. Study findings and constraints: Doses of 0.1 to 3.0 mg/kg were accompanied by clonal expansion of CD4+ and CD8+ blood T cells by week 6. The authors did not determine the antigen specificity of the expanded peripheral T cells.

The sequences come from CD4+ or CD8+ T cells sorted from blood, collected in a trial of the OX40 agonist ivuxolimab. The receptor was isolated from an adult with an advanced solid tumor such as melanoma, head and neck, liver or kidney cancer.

CDR3 in amino acids: CASSLRQPNQPQHF. The CDR3 DNA sequence: TGTGCCAGCAGCTTACGACAGCCCAATCAGCCCCAGCATTTT. The chain carries TRBV5-6 and TRBJ1-5; TRBD1 might be the D (5 bases). The CDR3 spans 14 residues. The V gene lost 2 bases and the J gene lost 3 bases, with 9 bases spanning the gap. From germline, CDR1 is SGHDT and CDR2 YYEEEE.